Detailed here is one T cell receptor beta chain. What it recognizes is unknown. The method was immunoSEQ multiplex PCR; TCRdb's version includes in-frame clones alone and lacks a portion of them. Of fewer than 25,000 clones in the sample, approximately 80% were seen once. This CDR3 comprises 14 residues. J gave up 5 bases and V 3 bases, and 5 bases lay outside the gene matches. Germline CDR1 SGHTA, CDR2 FQGNSA. Peptide-pool stimulation followed by sequencing identified expanded antigen-specific CD4+ clonotypes in the ViraFEST assay. Following 10 days of culture, CD4+ T cells were isolated. Previously uninfected by SARS-CoV-2, the vaccine recipients also showed negative nucleocapsid antibodies. IL-2 at approximately 10 IU/ml and peptides at 8.5 to 10 ug/ml were added to cultured PBMC, around 2 million per well. These data originate in a study of vaccination effects on CD4 cells after COVID-19.

The V and J genes are TRBV7-2 and TRBJ1-1; 8 nucleotides match TRBD1. The receptor comes from a human donor who received a COVID-19 vaccine. Specimen: CD4+ T cells from PBMCs cultured with HCoV-NL63 spike peptides, collected before COVID-19 vaccination. CDR3 amino acids: CASSFGTGFTEAFF. Written as DNA, the CDR3 is TGTGCCAGCAGCTTCGGGACAGGATTTACTGAAGCTTTCTTT.